A selection of T cell receptor beta chains follows, all from one sample in a study of blood T cell repertoires in COVID-19. Measured with immunoSEQ multiplex PCR; TCRdb has only the in-frame clones, and not every one. Of more than 200,000 clones listed, just over 85% are singletons. Sequencing was done on a sample of peripheral blood. The source is a man aged 80 or over with acute or convalescent COVID-19. CDR3s leave out the opening cysteine and the closing phenylalanine or tryptophan. Each record gives: J gene, CDR3 length, V gene, clone size, CDR3 protein. A clone size is listed for some rows: how often the clone was seen (once, few, many), or a class if it is expanded.

J gene: TRBJ1-1
CDR3 length: 14
V gene: TRBV5-4
clone size: NA
CDR3 protein: ASRQSLTGSGTEAF

J gene: TRBJ2-1
CDR3 length: 12
V gene: TRBV6-1
clone size: NA
CDR3 protein: ASSEGPARNEQF

J gene: TRBJ2-6
CDR3 length: 14
V gene: TRBV4-3
clone size: NA
CDR3 protein: ASSQDNGVGANVLT

J gene: TRBJ2-7
CDR3 length: 12
V gene: TRBV2
clone size: NA
CDR3 protein: ASSAQAGAHEQY

J gene: TRBJ2-3
CDR3 length: 12
V gene: TRBV28
clone size: NA
CDR3 protein: ASRRGRPTDTQY

J gene: TRBJ1-1
CDR3 length: 16
V gene: TRBV7-3
clone size: NA
CDR3 protein: ASSGSDRVQTMNTEAF

J gene: TRBJ1-4
CDR3 length: 15
V gene: TRBV14
clone size: few
CDR3 protein: ASSQGSAWGVDEKLF

J gene: TRBJ1-5
CDR3 length: 11
V gene: TRBV7-9
clone size: NA
CDR3 protein: ASSLQNWQPQH

J gene: TRBJ2-2
CDR3 length: 14
V gene: TRBV19
clone size: NA
CDR3 protein: ASSRSAGLVGGELF

J gene: TRBJ1-6
CDR3 length: 12
V gene: TRBV7-4
clone size: NA
CDR3 protein: ASSLPTEDSPLH

J gene: TRBJ1-4
CDR3 length: 11
V gene: TRBV25-1
clone size: NA
CDR3 protein: ASREQGLEKLF

J gene: TRBJ1-2
CDR3 length: 13
V gene: TRBV24-1
clone size: few
CDR3 protein: ATSDFPQGSYGYT

J gene: TRBJ2-5
CDR3 length: 12
V gene: TRBV5-4
clone size: NA
CDR3 protein: ASSLVPSQETQY

J gene: TRBJ1-5
CDR3 length: 12
V gene: TRBV5-8
clone size: NA
CDR3 protein: ASRPRQGGQPQH

J gene: TRBJ2-5
CDR3 length: 12
V gene: TRBV5-1
clone size: once
CDR3 protein: ASSSIGGAETQY

J gene: TRBJ2-3
CDR3 length: 12
V gene: TRBV10-3
clone size: NA
CDR3 protein: AIRGQGQGDTQY

J gene: TRBJ2-3
CDR3 length: 15
V gene: TRBV19
clone size: NA
CDR3 protein: ASSMKRQGLSTDTQY

J gene: TRBJ1-1
CDR3 length: 12
V gene: TRBV7-2
clone size: NA
CDR3 protein: ASSLQGRRTEAF

J gene: TRBJ2-1
CDR3 length: 14
V gene: TRBV6-2/TRBV6-3
clone size: once
CDR3 protein: ASSRTGTGAYNEQF

J gene: TRBJ2-1
CDR3 length: 14
V gene: TRBV7-2
clone size: few
CDR3 protein: ASSHPGGSSGNEQF

J gene: TRBJ2-2
CDR3 length: 10
V gene: TRBV24-1
clone size: NA
CDR3 protein: ATSDRTGELF

J gene: TRBJ2-3
CDR3 length: 12
V gene: TRBV30
clone size: NA
CDR3 protein: AWKRGASTDTQY

J gene: TRBJ2-1
CDR3 length: 12
V gene: TRBV2
clone size: NA
CDR3 protein: ASSSTGGRNEQF

J gene: TRBJ1-6
CDR3 length: 15
V gene: TRBV6-6
clone size: NA
CDR3 protein: ASSPQTPGVGNSPLH

J gene: TRBJ2-3
CDR3 length: 13
V gene: TRBV11-2
clone size: NA
CDR3 protein: ASSVYGGWPDTQY

J gene: TRBJ2-5
CDR3 length: 9
V gene: TRBV12-2
clone size: NA
CDR3 protein: ASRLRETQY

J gene: TRBJ2-2
CDR3 length: 14
V gene: TRBV5-1
clone size: once
CDR3 protein: ASSLVGGLPTGELF

J gene: TRBJ2-2
CDR3 length: 13
V gene: TRBV7-9
clone size: NA
CDR3 protein: ASGRAGSNTGELF